This passage covers 15 T cell receptor beta chains from one sample sequenced in a study of cytomegalovirus exposure and HLA in healthy donors (TCRdb year 2017). Libraries were prepared through the immunoSEQ multiplex PCR assay. The multiplex PCR relied on a mix of 60 forward primers for TCR Vbeta segments and 13 reverse primers for TCR Jbeta segments. The source is immuneACCESS, and TCRdb retained only in-frame sequences with V and J called. Part of the clones is not carried over; for the studies checked, unresolved V genes explain less than half of this, and the remainder is unexplained. This sample gives 150,000 or so clones in total; roughly 77% of them show up just once. Jointly, the top ten make up approximately 8% of the sample. Sequencing used PBMCs. The receptor source for this set is a man aged 25-45 years in good health and CMV-seropositive.

The chain combines TRBV2 with TRBJ1-5; D remains ambiguous. The CDR3 spans 15 residues. Germline CDR1 and CDR2: SNHLY and FYNNEI. V was trimmed by 1 base and J by 7 bases, leaving 14 bases between them. In DNA form, the CDR3 reads TGTGCCAGCAGTGAAGGGAAGACGGGAAGCCAGCCCCAGCATTTT. Protein product: CASSEGKTGSQPQHF.

The rearrangement links TRBV5-1 to TRBJ1-1; TRBD1 is a possible D gene (6 bases). V was clipped by 0 bases and J by 1 base, with 10 bases between them. The CDR3 is 15 residues long. Germline CDR1 reads SGHRS; CDR2 reads YFSETQ. The CDR3 sequence is CASSLGATGNTEAFF. The CDR3 coding sequence is TGCGCCAGCAGCTTGGGGGCGACAGGGAACACTGAAGCTTTCTTT.

The rearrangement joins TRBV14 to TRBJ2-5, with D possibly matching TRBD2 (5 bases). The length of the CDR3 is 13 residues. V gave up 5 bases and J gave up 5 bases, with 12 bases separating them. Germline CDR1 is SGHDN and CDR2 is FVKESK. The CDR3 loop is CASSIGLGETQYF. The CDR3 region has the DNA TGTGCCAGCAGCATAGGACTGGGGGAGACCCAGTACTTC.

The genes are TRBV2 and TRBJ1-5; TRBD1 matches at 8 bases. CDR3 length: 14 amino acids. V shed 4 bases and J 2 bases; nucleotides not matched to a gene: 1. CDR1 is SNHLY and CDR2 is FYNNEI in the germline V gene. The CDR3 bases are TGTGCCAGCAGTGCACAGGGGGGCAATCAGCCCCAGCATTTT. Its protein is CASSAQGGNQPQHF.

The rearrangement uses TRBV7-9 and TRBJ1-2, with a possible D match to TRBD1 (5 bases). The CDR3 consists of 14 residues. V was clipped by 1 base and J by 2 bases, with 8 bases between them. In germline, CDR1 is SEHNR, CDR2 FQNEAQ (reference sequence). The CDR3, as DNA: TGTGCCAGCAGCTTAGACAGGACGAACTATGGCTACACCTTC. This gives the protein CASSLDRTNYGYTF.

The rearrangement links TRBV30 to TRBJ2-1, with 7 bases fitting TRBD1. CDR3 length: 11 residues. Germline CDR1 GTSNPN, CDR2 SVGIG (reference sequence). Here the CDR3 DNA reads TGTGCTGGACAGGCCCTAGGGGAGCAGTTCTTC. Protein product: CAGQALGEQFF. Filled out from reference TRBV30 and TRBJ2-1, the complete variable domain reads SQTIHQWPATLVQPVGSPLSLECTVEGTSNPNLYWYRQAAGRGLQLLFYSVGIGQISSEVPQNLSASRPQDRQFILSSKKLLLSDSGFYLCAGQALGEQFFGPGTRLTVL.

The chain is built from TRBV2 and TRBJ2-5, with 9 bases lining up with TRBD2. TRBJ2-7 matches the DNA end more closely, so the J call is doubtful. This CDR3 has 15 residues. Germline-derived CDR1 and CDR2 are SNHLY and FYNNEI. The CDR3 protein is CASSEIAGEPYEQYF. DNA for the CDR3: TGTGCCAGCAGTGAGATAGCGGGGGAGCCCTACGAGCAGTACTTC.

The rearrangement uses TRBV14 and TRBJ2-2; 7 bases fit TRBD1. This CDR3 contains 18 residues. The junction had 15 bases not matched to a gene; V was cut back by 3 bases and J by 5 bases. From germline, CDR1 is SGHDN and CDR2 FVKESK. The CDR3 DNA reads as TGTGCCAGCAGCCACGTTAAGGGGGCCCTCTACGCAACCGGGGAGCTGTTTTTT. Amino acids: CASSHVKGALYATGELFF.

In its sample, this clone was seen once. V is TRBV5-3 and J is TRBJ1-4; no clear D gene. TRBV5-3 counts as an open reading frame of uncertain function. V gave up 0 bases and J gave up 0 bases, with 3 bases separating them. The CDR3 length is 14 residues. CDR3 DNA sequence: TGTGCCAGAAGCTTGGCAACAACTAATGAAAAACTGTTTTTT. This codes for CARSLATTNEKLFF.

Details on this clone: No conserved phenylalanine or tryptophan is present at the end of the CDR3, so a read error is the likely explanation. The DNA is omitted, as the CDR3 cannot be located on it reliably, and the CDR3 follows TCRdb's listing. The rearrangement uses TRBV7-9 and TRBJ2-7; no DNA check was done on the table's D call, TRBD2. Termini included, the CDR3 measures 15 amino acids. Looked up from germline, CDR1 is SEHNR and CDR2 is FQNEAQ (reference sequence). The CDR3 sequence is CASSQAGTSGRQIHI.

V and J are TRBV6-1 and TRBJ2-5, with TRBD1 identical over 9 bases. From germline, CDR1 is MNHNS and CDR2 SASEGT. V lost 0 bases, J lost 6 bases, and 8 bases stayed unmatched. The CDR3 sequence is 16 residues long. Written as DNA, the CDR3 is TGTGCCAGCAGTGAAGCGGTTGGGACAGGGTCGAAGACCCAGTACTTC. As protein: CASSEAVGTGSKTQYF.

J is TRBJ2-7 and V is TRBV27, with 7 bases matching TRBD1. The CDR3 is made up of 15 amino acids. Germline assignment: CDR1 MNHEY and CDR2 SMNVEV (reference sequence). Trimming took 3 bases from V and 6 from J; bases not matched to a gene: 11. The CDR3 protein is CASSLNLNRGIEQYF. As DNA, the CDR3 is TGTGCCAGCAGTTTGAACCTGAACAGGGGAATCGAGCAGTACTTC.

The rearrangement joins TRBV2 to TRBJ2-5, with 9 bases aligning to TRBD2. Germline V CDR1 and CDR2: SNHLY, FYNNEI. J was trimmed by 5 bases and V by 7 bases; bases with no gene match: 8. The CDR3 sequence is 14 residues long. CDR3: CASNPPSGVETQYF. For the CDR3, the DNA is TGTGCCAGCAACCCCCCTAGCGGGGTGGAGACCCAGTACTTC.

Here the CDR3 DNA reads TGTGCCAGCAAAACAGGGGACTATGGCTACACCTTC. This gives the protein CASKTGDYGYTF. The gene calls are TRBV27 and TRBJ1-2; 7 nucleotides line up with TRBD1. The germline CDR1 and CDR2 sequences are MNHEY and SMNVEV (reference sequence). Trimming at V came to 7 bases and at J to 3 bases, leaving 2 bases not matched to a gene. The CDR3 is made up of 12 amino acids.

This chain joins TRBV5-4 and TRBJ1-1; tentatively, D is TRBD1 (5 bases). The CDR3 runs 16 residues. V dropped 4 bases and J dropped 5 bases, with 21 bases sitting between them. Germline assignment: CDR1 SGHNT and CDR2 YYREEE (reference sequence). This CDR3 is CASSPGGEGGGTEAFF. CDR3 nucleotide sequence: TGTGCCAGCAGCCCGGGGGGGGAAGGAGGAGGGACTGAAGCTTTCTTT.